The T cell receptor (beta chain) under discussion was sequenced for a study of blood T cell repertoires in COVID-19. In the study overall: T cells, B-cell-depleted T cells, or PBMCs provided the cDNA or gDNA that served as material.

The data were produced by immunoSEQ multiplex PCR, yet TCRdb's version contains in-frame clones alone and is incomplete. The sample records roughly 110,000 clones, approximately 80% being singletons. This clonotype originated in a woman aged 60-75 years with acute or convalescent COVID-19. The sample taken for sequencing was peripheral blood.

In DNA form, the CDR3 reads TGTGCCAGCCTCTACCCAGGGGTGGGCAATCAGCCCCAGCATTTT. It codes for CASLYPGVGNQPQHF. The chain links TRBV21-1 to TRBJ1-5; the D call TRBD1 from the table was never checked on the DNA. TRBV21-1 is a listed pseudogene. This CDR3 has 15 amino acids.